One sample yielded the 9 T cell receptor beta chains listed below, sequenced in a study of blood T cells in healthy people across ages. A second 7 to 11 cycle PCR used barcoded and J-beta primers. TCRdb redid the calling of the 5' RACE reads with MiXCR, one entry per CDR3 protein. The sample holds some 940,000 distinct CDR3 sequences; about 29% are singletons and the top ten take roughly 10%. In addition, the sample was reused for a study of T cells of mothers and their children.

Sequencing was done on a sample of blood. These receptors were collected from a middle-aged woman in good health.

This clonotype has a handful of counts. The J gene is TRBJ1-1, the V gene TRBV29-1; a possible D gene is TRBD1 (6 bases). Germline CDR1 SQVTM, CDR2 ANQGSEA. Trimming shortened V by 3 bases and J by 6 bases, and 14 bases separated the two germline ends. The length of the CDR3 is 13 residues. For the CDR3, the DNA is TGCAGCGTTGATCGGGGGCGTGTGGCTGAAGCTTTCTTT. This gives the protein CSVDRGRVAEAFF.

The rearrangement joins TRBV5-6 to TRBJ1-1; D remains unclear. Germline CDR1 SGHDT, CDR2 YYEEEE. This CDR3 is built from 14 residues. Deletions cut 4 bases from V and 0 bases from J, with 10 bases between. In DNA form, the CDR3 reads TGTGCCAGCAGCAGCGCCGGCTTGAACACTGAAGCTTTCTTT. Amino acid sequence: CASSSAGLNTEAFF.

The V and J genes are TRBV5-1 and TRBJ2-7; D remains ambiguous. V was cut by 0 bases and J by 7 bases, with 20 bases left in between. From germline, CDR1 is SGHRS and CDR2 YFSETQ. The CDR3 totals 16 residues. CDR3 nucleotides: TGCGCCAGCAGCTTGGGTGGGTTGTCAGTATACAATGAGCAGTACTTC. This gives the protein CASSLGGLSVYNEQYF.

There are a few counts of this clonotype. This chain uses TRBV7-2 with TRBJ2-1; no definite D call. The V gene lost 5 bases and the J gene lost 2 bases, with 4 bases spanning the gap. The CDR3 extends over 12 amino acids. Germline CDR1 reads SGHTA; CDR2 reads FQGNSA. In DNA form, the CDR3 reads TGTGCCAGCAGCAACCCCTACAATGAGCAGTTCTTC. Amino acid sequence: CASSNPYNEQFF.

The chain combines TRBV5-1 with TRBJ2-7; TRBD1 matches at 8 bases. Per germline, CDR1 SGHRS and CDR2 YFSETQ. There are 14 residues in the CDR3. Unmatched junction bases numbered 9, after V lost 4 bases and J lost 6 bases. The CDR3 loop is CASSIQTTGGEQYF. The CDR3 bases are TGCGCCAGCAGCATACAAACAACAGGGGGCGAGCAGTACTTC. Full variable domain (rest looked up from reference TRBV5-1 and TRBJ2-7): KAGVTQTPRYLIKTRGQQVTLSCSPISGHRSVSWYQQTPGQGLQFLFEYFSETQRNKGNFPGRFSGRQFSNSRSEMNVSTLELGDSALYLCASSIQTTGGEQYFGPGTRLTVT.

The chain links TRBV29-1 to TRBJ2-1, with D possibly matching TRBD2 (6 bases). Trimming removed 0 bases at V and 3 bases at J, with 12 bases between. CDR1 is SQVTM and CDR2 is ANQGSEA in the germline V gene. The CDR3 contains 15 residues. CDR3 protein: CSVEDSGAHYNEQFF. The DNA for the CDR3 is TGCAGCGTTGAAGATAGCGGAGCGCACTACAATGAGCAGTTCTTC.

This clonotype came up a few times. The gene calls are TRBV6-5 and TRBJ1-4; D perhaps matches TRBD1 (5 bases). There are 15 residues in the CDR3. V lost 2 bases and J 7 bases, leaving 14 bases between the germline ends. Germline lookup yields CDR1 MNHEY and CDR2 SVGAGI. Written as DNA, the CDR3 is TGTGCCAGCAGTTACGCGGGACCCTGGGGTGAAAAACTGTTTTTT. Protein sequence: CASSYAGPWGEKLFF.

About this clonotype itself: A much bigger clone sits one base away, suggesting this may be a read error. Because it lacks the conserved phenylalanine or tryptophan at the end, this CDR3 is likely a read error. CDR3 DNA: TGTGCCAGCAGCCAAAGATCCCAGGGTGGCTACACCATC. Its protein product is CASSQRSQGGYTI. V is TRBV3-1 and J is TRBJ1-2; TRBD1 might be the D (5 bases). CDR1 and CDR2 (germline): LGHDT, YNNKEL (reference sequence). The CDR3 length is 13 residues. V lost 2 bases and J 7 bases, leaving 11 bases between the germline ends.

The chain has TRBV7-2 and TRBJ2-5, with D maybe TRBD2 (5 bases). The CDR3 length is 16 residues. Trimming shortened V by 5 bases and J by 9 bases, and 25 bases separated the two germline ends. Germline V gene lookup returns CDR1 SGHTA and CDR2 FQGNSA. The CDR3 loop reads CASSPDYRTGIRAQYF. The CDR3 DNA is TGTGCCAGCAGCCCTGATTATCGGACCGGGATTAGGGCCCAGTACTTC.